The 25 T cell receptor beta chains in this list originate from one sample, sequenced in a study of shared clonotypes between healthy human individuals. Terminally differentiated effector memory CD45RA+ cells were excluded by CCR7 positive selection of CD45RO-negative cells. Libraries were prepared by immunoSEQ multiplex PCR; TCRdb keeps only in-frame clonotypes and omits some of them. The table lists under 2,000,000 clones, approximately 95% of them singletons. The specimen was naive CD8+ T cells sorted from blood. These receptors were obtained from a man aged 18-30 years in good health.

The CDR3 DNA follows: TGTGCCAGCTCACCTCCGGACTTTGGGGCCAAAGAGACCCAGTACTTC. Protein product: CASSPPDFGAKETQYF. J is TRBJ2-5 and V is TRBV18; D possibly uses TRBD1 or TRBD2 (5 bases each). Germline CDR1 KGHSH, CDR2 LQKENI. CDR3 length: 16 residues. V was clipped by 3 bases and J by 3 bases, with 17 bases between them.

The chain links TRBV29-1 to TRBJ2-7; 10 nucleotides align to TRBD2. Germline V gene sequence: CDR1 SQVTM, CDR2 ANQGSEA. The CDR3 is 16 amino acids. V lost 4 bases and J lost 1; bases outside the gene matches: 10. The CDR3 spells CSVGGLAGVFSYEQYF. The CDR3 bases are TGCAGCGTTGGGGGGCTAGCGGGAGTTTTTTCCTACGAGCAGTACTTC.

CDR3 residues: CASSRGTGFLWSADTQYF. In DNA, the CDR3 is TGTGCCAGCAGCCGGGGGACAGGGTTTCTATGGTCCGCAGATACGCAGTATTTT. The genes are TRBV7-2 and TRBJ2-3, with 9 positions matching TRBD1. This CDR3 contains 18 residues. CDR1 is SGHTA, CDR2 FQGNSA, per germline. The ends lost 5 bases at V and 4 bases at J; junction bases unmatched: 16.

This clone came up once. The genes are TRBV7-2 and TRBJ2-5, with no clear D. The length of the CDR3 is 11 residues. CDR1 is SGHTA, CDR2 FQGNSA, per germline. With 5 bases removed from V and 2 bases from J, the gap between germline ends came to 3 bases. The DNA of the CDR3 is TGTGCCAGCAGCGGACAAGAGACCCAGTACTTC. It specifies CASSGQETQYF. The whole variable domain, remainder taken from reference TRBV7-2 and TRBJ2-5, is GAGVSQSPSNKVTEKGKDVELRCDPISGHTALYWYRQSLGQGLEFLIYFQGNSAPDKSGLPSDRFSAERTGGSVSTLTIQRTQQEDSAVYLCASSGQETQYFGPGTRLLVL.

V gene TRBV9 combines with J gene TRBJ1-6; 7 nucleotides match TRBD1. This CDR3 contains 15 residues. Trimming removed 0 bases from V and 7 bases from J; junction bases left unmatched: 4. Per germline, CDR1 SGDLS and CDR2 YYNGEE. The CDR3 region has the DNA TGTGCCAGCAGCGTAGAAGGGGGCGGGAATTCACCCCTCCACTTT. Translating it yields CASSVEGGGNSPLHF.

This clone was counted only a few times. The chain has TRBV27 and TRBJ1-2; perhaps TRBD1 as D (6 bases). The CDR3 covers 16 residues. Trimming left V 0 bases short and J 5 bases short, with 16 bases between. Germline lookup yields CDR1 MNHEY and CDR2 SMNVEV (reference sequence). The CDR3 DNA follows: TGTGCCAGCAGTTTATCGGAGGCAGGGGATCCTTATGGCTACACCTTC. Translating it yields CASSLSEAGDPYGYTF.

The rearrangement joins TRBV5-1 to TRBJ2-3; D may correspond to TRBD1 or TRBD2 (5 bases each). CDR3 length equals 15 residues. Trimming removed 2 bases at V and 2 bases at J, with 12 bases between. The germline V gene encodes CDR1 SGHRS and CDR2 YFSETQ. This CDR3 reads CASSFWQGDTDTQYF. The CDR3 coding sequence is TGCGCCAGCAGCTTCTGGCAGGGAGACACAGATACGCAGTATTTT. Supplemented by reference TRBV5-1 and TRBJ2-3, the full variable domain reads KAGVTQTPRYLIKTRGQQVTLSCSPISGHRSVSWYQQTPGQGLQFLFEYFSETQRNKGNFPGRFSGRQFSNSRSEMNVSTLELGDSALYLCASSFWQGDTDTQYFGPGTRLTVL.

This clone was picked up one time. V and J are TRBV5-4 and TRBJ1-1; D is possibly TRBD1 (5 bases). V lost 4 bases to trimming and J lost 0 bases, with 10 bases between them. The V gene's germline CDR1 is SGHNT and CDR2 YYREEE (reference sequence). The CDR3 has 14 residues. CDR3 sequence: CASSEDILNTEAFF. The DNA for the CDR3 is TGTGCCAGCAGCGAGGACATTCTGAACACTGAAGCTTTCTTT.

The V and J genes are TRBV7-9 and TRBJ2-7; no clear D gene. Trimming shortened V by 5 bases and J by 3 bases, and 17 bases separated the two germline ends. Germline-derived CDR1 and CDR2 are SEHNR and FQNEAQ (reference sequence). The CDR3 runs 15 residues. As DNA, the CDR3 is TGTGCCAGCAGCCGGAACGGAATGCTTTACTACGAGCAGTACTTC. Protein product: CASSRNGMLYYEQYF. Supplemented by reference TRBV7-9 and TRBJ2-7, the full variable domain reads DTGVSQNPRHKITKRGQNVTFRCDPISEHNRLYWYRQTLGQGPEFLTYFQNEAQLEKSRLLSDRFSAERPKGSFSTLEIQRTEQGDSAMYLCASSRNGMLYYEQYFGPGTRLTVT.

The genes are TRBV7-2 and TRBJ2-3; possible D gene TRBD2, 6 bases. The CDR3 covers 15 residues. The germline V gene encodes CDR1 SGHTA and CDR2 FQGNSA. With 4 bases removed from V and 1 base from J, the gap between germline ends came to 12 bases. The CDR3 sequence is CASSSLLAGTDTQYF. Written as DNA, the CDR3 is TGTGCCAGCAGCTCCTTACTAGCAGGCACAGATACGCAGTATTTT.

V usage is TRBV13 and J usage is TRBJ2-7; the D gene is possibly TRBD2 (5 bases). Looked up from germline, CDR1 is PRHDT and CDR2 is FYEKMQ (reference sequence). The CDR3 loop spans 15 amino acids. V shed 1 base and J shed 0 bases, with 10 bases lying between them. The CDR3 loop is CASSLVGESSYEQYF. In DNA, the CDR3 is TGTGCCAGCAGCTTAGTCGGGGAGAGCTCCTACGAGCAGTACTTC.

The CDR3, as DNA: TGCGCCAGCAGCATGGGACAGGGGATAGATGAGCAGTTCTTC. It specifies CASSMGQGIDEQFF. The chain recombines TRBV5-1 with TRBJ2-1, with TRBD1 matching 10 bases. This CDR3 has 14 amino acids. With 4 bases clipped from V and 8 bases from J, the junction kept 6 bases outside the gene matches. Germline V gene lookup returns CDR1 SGHRS and CDR2 YFSETQ.

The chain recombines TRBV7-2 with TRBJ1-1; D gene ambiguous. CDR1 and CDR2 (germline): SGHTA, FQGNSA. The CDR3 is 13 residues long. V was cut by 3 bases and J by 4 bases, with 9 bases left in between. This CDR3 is CASSFYMGTEAFF. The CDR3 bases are TGTGCCAGCAGCTTCTACATGGGCACTGAAGCTTTCTTT.

The DNA for the CDR3 is TGTGCCAGCAGTTTGACGCTAGCGAACACCGGGGAGCTGTTTTTT. Translating it yields CASSLTLANTGELFF. The chain combines TRBV27 with TRBJ2-2, with no clear D. The CDR3 consists of 15 residues. CDR1 and CDR2 from the germline V gene are MNHEY and SMNVEV (reference sequence). V dropped 3 bases and J dropped 0 bases, with 8 bases sitting between them.

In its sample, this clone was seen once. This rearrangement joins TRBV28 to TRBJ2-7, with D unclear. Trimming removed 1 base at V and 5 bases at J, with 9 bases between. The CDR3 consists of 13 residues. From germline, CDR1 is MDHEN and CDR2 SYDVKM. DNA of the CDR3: TGTGCCAGCAGTTTATCGGGTACCGACGAGCAGTACTTC. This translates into CASSLSGTDEQYF.

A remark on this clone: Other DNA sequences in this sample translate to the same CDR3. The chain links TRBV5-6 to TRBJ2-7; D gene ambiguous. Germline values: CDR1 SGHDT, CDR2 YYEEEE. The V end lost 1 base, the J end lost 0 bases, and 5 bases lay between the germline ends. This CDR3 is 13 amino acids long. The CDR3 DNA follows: TGTGCCAGCAGCTTGTATAGCTCCTACGAGCAGTACTTC. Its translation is CASSLYSSYEQYF.

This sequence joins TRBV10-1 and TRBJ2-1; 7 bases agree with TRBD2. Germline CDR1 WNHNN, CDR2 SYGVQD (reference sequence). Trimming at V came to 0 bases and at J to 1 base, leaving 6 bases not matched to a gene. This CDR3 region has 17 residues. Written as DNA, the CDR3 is TGCGCCAGCAGTGAGTCGACTTGGGGGGGTTCCTACAATGAGCAGTTCTTC. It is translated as CASSESTWGGSYNEQFF.

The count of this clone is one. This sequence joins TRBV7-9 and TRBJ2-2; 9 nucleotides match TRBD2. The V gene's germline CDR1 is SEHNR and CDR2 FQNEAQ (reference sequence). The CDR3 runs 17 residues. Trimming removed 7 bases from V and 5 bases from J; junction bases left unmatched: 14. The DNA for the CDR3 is TGTGCCAGCAACCGATTACATAGCGGGAGTGAAACCGGGGAGCTGTTTTTT. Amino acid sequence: CASNRLHSGSETGELFF.

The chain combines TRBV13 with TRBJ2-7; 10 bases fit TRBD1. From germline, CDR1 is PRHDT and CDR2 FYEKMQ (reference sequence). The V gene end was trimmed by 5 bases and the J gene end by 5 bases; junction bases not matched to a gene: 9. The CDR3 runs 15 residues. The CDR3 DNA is TGTGCCAGCAGCCTCAGACAGGGGGCAAAAAACGAGCAGTACTTC. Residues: CASSLRQGAKNEQYF.

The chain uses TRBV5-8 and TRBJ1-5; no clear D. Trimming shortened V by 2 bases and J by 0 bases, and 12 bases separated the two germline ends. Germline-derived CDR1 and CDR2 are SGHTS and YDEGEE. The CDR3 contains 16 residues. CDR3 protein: CASSFPADYSNQPQHF. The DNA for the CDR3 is TGTGCCAGCAGCTTTCCCGCCGACTATAGCAATCAGCCCCAGCATTTT.

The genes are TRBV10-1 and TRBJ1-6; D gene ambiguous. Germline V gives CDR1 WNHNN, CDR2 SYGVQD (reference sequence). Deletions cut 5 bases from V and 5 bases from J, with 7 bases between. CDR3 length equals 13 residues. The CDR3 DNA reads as TGCGCCAGCAGTAGGGATGATAATTCACCCCTCCACTTT. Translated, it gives CASSRDDNSPLHF.

The CDR3 nucleotides are TGTGCCAGCAGTCGCGTGGCCTCCGGGGAGCTGTTTTTT. Translating it yields CASSRVASGELFF. The chain couples TRBV6-5 to TRBJ2-2; D is uncertain. The V and J ends lost 5 bases and 6 bases respectively, with 10 bases between them. Germline CDR1 and CDR2: MNHEY and SVGAGI. The CDR3 runs 13 residues.

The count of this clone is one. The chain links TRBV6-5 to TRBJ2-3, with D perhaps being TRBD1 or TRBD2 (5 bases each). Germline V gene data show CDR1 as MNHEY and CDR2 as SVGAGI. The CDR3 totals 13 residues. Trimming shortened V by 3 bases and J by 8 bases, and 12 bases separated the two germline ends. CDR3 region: CASSYGGAGTQYF. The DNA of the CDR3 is TGTGCCAGCAGTTATGGGGGAGCCGGTACGCAGTATTTT.

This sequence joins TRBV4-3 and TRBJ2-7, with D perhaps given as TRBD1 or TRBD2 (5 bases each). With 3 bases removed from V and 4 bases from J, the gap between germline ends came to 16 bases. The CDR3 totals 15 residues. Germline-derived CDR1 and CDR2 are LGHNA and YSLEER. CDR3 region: CASSHNDGEGYEQYF. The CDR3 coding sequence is TGCGCCAGCAGCCATAACGACGGAGAGGGGTACGAGCAGTACTTC.

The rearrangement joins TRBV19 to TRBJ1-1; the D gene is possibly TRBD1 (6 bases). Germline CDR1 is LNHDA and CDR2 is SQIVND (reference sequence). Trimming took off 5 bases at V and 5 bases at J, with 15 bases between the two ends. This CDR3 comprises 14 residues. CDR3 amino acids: CASSGNRDGTEAFF. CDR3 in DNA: TGTGCCAGTAGTGGGAACAGGGATGGGACTGAAGCTTTCTTT.